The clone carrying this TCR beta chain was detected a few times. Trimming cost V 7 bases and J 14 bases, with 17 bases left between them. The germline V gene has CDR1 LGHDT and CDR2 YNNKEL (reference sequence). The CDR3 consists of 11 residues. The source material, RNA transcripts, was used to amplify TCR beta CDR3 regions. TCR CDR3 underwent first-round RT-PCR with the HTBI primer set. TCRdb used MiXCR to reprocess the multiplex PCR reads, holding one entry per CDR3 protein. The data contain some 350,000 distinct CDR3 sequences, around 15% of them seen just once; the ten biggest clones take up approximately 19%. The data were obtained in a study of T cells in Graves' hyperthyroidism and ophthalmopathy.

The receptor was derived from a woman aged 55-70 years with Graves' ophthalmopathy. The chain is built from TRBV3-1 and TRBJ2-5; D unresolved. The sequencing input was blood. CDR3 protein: CASTSDRRPYF. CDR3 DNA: TGTGCCAGCACCAGCGACCGGCGGCCCTACTTC.